The present entry profiles one T cell receptor beta chain with its context. Its antigen remains unknown. The repertoire was sequenced with immunoSEQ multiplex PCR; TCRdb's copy has only in-frame clones and lacks some. The table records some 1.4 million clones, approximately 97% of them present only once. This entry is derived from a study of shared clonotypes between healthy human individuals. HIV-negative, healthy adults without recent acute infections or vaccinations were the donors. Study-wide results and limits: Generally, naive subsets came out with larger estimated richness than memory subsets. It was the non-shared clonotypes that had lower generation probabilities than clonotypes shared by all four donors.

The CDR3 contains 15 residues. The germline V and J ends were trimmed by 4 bases and 2 bases, with 12 bases remaining between them. Germline CDR1 SNHLY, CDR2 FYNNEI. V usage is TRBV2 and J usage is TRBJ1-3; no reliable D call. The origin of this receptor is a man under 40 in good health. Source material: naive CD4+ T cells sorted from blood. The subset denotes: CD45RA+ positively selected. The CDR3 bases are TGTGCCAGCAGTGTCAAAATCGCTCCTGGAAACACCATATATTTT. It is translated as CASSVKIAPGNTIYF.